This T cell receptor (beta chain) was identified in a study of blood T cell repertoires in COVID-19. Across the study: COVID-19 samples from acute and convalescent phases originated in the United States, Italy and Spain. PBMCs, B-cell-depleted T cells, or T cells provided the cDNA or gDNA that made up the material.

The assay was immunoSEQ multiplex PCR, and TCRdb's table has in-frame clones only and misses some. The sample includes over 200,000 clones, around 82% of them seen just once. The CDR3 runs to 14 residues. Looked up from germline, CDR1 is SQVTM and CDR2 is ANQGSEA. The V end was cut by 4 bases, the J end by 7 bases, with 17 bases between. The sequence was obtained from a man aged 40-55 years with active or convalescent COVID-19. V gene TRBV29-1 combines with J gene TRBJ1-5; possible D gene TRBD1, 5 bases. The specimen sequenced was peripheral blood. The DNA of the CDR3 is TGCAGCGTTGGGGGGGGTTACTCCGGCCAGCCCCAGCATTTT. This codes for CSVGGGYSGQPQHF.